This T cell receptor (beta chain) was recorded in a study of CD8 T cells in Susac syndrome. Trimming took off 5 bases at V and 5 bases at J, with 9 bases between the two ends. CDR3 length equals 12 residues. CDR1 is PRHDT, CDR2 FYEKMQ, per germline (reference sequence). The sequenced target, TCR beta, came from blood CD8+ and CD4+ T cells. Treatment-naive patients with stable or active relapsing-remitting disease were the multiple sclerosis controls. Through negative isolation, CD4+ and CD8+ T cells were obtained, while TEMRA cells were enriched using FACS. Random hexamers were used to reverse transcribe the RNA input (about 0.5 to 1 ug). Across 54 Vbeta and 13 Jbeta, immunoSEQ multiplex PCR amplified TCR beta CDR3. TCRdb re-called the immunoSEQ multiplex PCR reads with MiXCR, one entry per CDR3 protein. The sample records tens of thousands of distinct CDR3 sequences, roughly 93% being singletons.

V gene TRBV13 combines with J gene TRBJ1-1; a weak D match, TRBD1 (5 bases). Sample: CD8+ T cells from PBMCs. The receptor was isolated from a human donor with multiple sclerosis. This CDR3 reads CASSEGETEAFF. The DNA of the CDR3 is TGTGCCAGCAGCGAAGGGGAGACTGAAGCTTTCTTT.